This entry concerns a single TCR beta chain. Generated by immunoSEQ multiplex PCR, the TCRdb table keeps only in-frame clones and is missing some. The sample has roughly 160,000 clones, 81% seen once. These data originate in a study of blood T cell repertoires in COVID-19. In the study overall: PBMCs, B-cell-depleted T cells, or T cells were the source of the cDNA or gDNA that made up the material.

The age range of participants was about 18 to 95 years, with residence in 20 to 25 US areas. This TCR came from a woman aged 35 to 49 with acute COVID-19. Sequenced: PBMCs or T cells enriched from blood (not recorded which).

CDR3 DNA: TGTGCCTGGAGCCTTGGACTAGCGGGAGGGGATGAGCAGTTCTTC. Its protein product is CAWSLGLAGGDEQFF. The rearrangement joins TRBV30 to TRBJ2-1, with 15 bases aligning to TRBD2. The CDR3 is made up of 15 amino acids. Germline V gene lookup returns CDR1 GTSNPN and CDR2 SVGIG (reference sequence). V lost 3 bases to trimming and J lost 8 bases; unmatched junction nucleotides: 5.